The rows below give T cell receptor beta chains drawn from one sample of a study of shared clonotypes between healthy human individuals. The data were produced by immunoSEQ multiplex PCR, yet TCRdb's version contains in-frame clones alone and is incomplete. The sample has 780,000 or so clones; 72% are singletons. Specimen: memory CD4+ T cells sorted from blood. These receptors all stem from a woman in her 30s in good health. Each CDR3 is given with its conserved first and last residue. Fields, in order: V gene, J gene, D gene, clone size, CDR3 protein, CDR3 DNA. The D gene is left open where the match is weak. Only some rows state a clone size, as once, few, many or a class for expanded clones.

V gene: TRBV7-8
J gene: TRBJ1-4
D gene: TRBD1
clone size: NA
CDR3 protein: CASSLQTGTGREKLFF
CDR3 DNA: TGTGCCAGCAGCTTACAAACCGGGACAGGGAGGGAAAAACTGTTTTTT

V gene: TRBV19
J gene: TRBJ1-1
D gene: NA
clone size: once
CDR3 protein: CASTYSPIPPGEAFF
CDR3 DNA: TGTGCCAGTACCTACTCGCCCATCCCTCCAGGCGAAGCTTTCTTT

V gene: TRBV19
J gene: TRBJ2-1
D gene: TRBD1
clone size: NA
CDR3 protein: CASNPGQGANEQFF
CDR3 DNA: TGTGCCAGTAATCCGGGACAGGGGGCCAATGAGCAGTTCTTC

V gene: TRBV6-6
J gene: TRBJ2-2
D gene: TRBD2
clone size: few
CDR3 protein: CASRQPGLGTTGELFF
CDR3 DNA: TGTGCCAGCAGACAACCGGGACTAGGTACCACCGGGGAGCTGTTTTTT

V gene: TRBV14
J gene: TRBJ2-3
D gene: TRBD2
clone size: NA
CDR3 protein: CASSQAPSGLPDTQYF
CDR3 DNA: TGTGCCAGCAGCCAAGCTCCTAGCGGGCTGCCAGATACGCAGTATTTT

V gene: TRBV19
J gene: TRBJ1-1
D gene: NA
clone size: NA
CDR3 protein: CASSIRQEQKGAFF
CDR3 DNA: TGTGCCAGTAGTATACGACAGGAACAAAAGGGCGCTTTCTTT

V gene: TRBV5-1
J gene: TRBJ2-7
D gene: NA
clone size: NA
CDR3 protein: CASSGLADIGQYF
CDR3 DNA: TGCGCCAGCAGCGGATTAGCGGATATCGGGCAGTACTTC

V gene: TRBV5-4
J gene: TRBJ2-7
D gene: TRBD1
clone size: NA
CDR3 protein: CASSIAGTGYEQYF
CDR3 DNA: TGTGCCAGCAGCATAGCCGGGACAGGATACGAGCAGTACTTC

V gene: TRBV29-1
J gene: TRBJ2-7
D gene: NA
clone size: NA
CDR3 protein: CSGNSITSYEQYF
CDR3 DNA: TGCAGCGGCAACTCGATAACTTCCTACGAGCAGTACTTC

V gene: TRBV7-9
J gene: TRBJ2-4
D gene: NA
clone size: NA
CDR3 protein: CASSFGQLMAKNIQYF
CDR3 DNA: TGTGCCAGCAGCTTCGGACAGCTGATGGCCAAAAACATTCAGTACTTC

V gene: TRBV9
J gene: TRBJ2-3
D gene: NA
clone size: NA
CDR3 protein: CASSVVPSDTQYF
CDR3 DNA: TGTGCCAGCAGCGTAGTTCCCTCAGATACGCAGTATTTT

V gene: TRBV18
J gene: TRBJ1-5
D gene: NA
clone size: NA
CDR3 protein: CASSLDNQPQHF
CDR3 DNA: TGTGCCAGCTCACTCGACAATCAGCCCCAGCATTTT

V gene: TRBV5-1
J gene: TRBJ2-7
D gene: NA
clone size: once
CDR3 protein: CASSFPRGHEQYF
CDR3 DNA: TGCGCCAGCAGCTTTCCCAGGGGCCACGAGCAGTACTTC

V gene: TRBV30
J gene: TRBJ2-5
D gene: NA
clone size: few
CDR3 protein: CAWSRGMETQYF
CDR3 DNA: TGTGCCTGGAGTAGGGGGATGGAGACCCAGTACTTC

V gene: TRBV15
J gene: TRBJ1-6
D gene: NA
clone size: NA
CDR3 protein: CATSREGNSPLHF
CDR3 DNA: TGTGCCACCAGCAGAGAGGGGAATTCACCCCTCCACTTT

V gene: TRBV15
J gene: TRBJ1-4
D gene: NA
clone size: NA
CDR3 protein: CATSRDKDSTNEKLFF
CDR3 DNA: TGTGCCACCAGCAGGGATAAAGACTCAACTAATGAAAAACTGTTTTTT

V gene: TRBV7-6
J gene: TRBJ1-1
D gene: NA
clone size: NA
CDR3 protein: CASSLLEGMNTEAFF
CDR3 DNA: TGTGCCAGCAGCCTCCTAGAGGGGATGAACACTGAAGCTTTCTTT

V gene: TRBV7-9
J gene: TRBJ1-4
D gene: NA
clone size: NA
CDR3 protein: CASSSWVANEKLFF
CDR3 DNA: TGTGCCAGCAGCTCCTGGGTGGCTAATGAAAAACTGTTTTTT

V gene: TRBV30
J gene: TRBJ1-5
D gene: NA
clone size: NA
CDR3 protein: CAWSTTPGQPQHF
CDR3 DNA: TGTGCCTGGAGCACCACCCCGGGGCAGCCCCAGCATTTT

V gene: TRBV6-5
J gene: TRBJ2-2
D gene: TRBD2
clone size: NA
CDR3 protein: CASSRGLAFTGELFF
CDR3 DNA: TGTGCCAGCAGTCGGGGACTAGCGTTCACCGGGGAGCTGTTTTTT

V gene: TRBV5-4
J gene: TRBJ1-1
D gene: NA
clone size: NA
CDR3 protein: CASSLGPLNTEAFF
CDR3 DNA: TGTGCCAGCAGCTTGGGACCTCTTAACACTGAAGCTTTCTTT

V gene: TRBV6-5
J gene: TRBJ2-1
D gene: TRBD1
clone size: NA
CDR3 protein: CASSPRGTGGMEQFF
CDR3 DNA: TGTGCCAGCAGCCCGAGAGGAACAGGGGGCATGGAGCAGTTCTTC